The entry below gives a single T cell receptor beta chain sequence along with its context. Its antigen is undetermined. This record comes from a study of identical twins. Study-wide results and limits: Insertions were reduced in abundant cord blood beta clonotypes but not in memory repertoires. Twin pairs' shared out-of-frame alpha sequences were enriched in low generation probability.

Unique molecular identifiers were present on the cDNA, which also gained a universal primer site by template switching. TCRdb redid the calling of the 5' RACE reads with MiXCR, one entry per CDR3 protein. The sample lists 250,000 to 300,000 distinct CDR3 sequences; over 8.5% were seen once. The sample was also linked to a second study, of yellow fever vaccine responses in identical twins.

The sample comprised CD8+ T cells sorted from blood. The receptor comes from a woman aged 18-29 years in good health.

CDR3 amino acids: CSARDPATPSYEQYF. The CDR3, as DNA: TGCAGTGCTAGAGATCCGGCTACACCATCCTACGAGCAGTACTTC. This chain links TRBV20-1 with TRBJ2-7; unclear D gene. The length of the CDR3 is 15 residues. Germline V gene sequence: CDR1 DFQATT, CDR2 SNEGSKA (reference sequence). V lost 0 bases and J lost 1, with 13 bases in between.